This T cell receptor beta chain was obtained from a study of blood T cell repertoires in COVID-19. Germline CDR1 is MNHNS and CDR2 is SASEGT. V dropped 2 bases and J dropped 3 bases, with 10 bases sitting between them. The CDR3 consists of 14 residues. TCRdb's copy holds only in-frame clones and misses some; the assay was immunoSEQ multiplex PCR. The table shows around 180,000 clones, with roughly 80% occurring only once. The chain couples TRBV6-1 to TRBJ1-2; D uncertain. Sequenced sample: peripheral blood. The source is a woman aged 25-40 years with acute or convalescent COVID-19. The CDR3 protein is CASSESRVHYGYTF. CDR3 sequence (DNA): TGTGCCAGCAGTGAATCGAGAGTACACTATGGCTACACCTTC.